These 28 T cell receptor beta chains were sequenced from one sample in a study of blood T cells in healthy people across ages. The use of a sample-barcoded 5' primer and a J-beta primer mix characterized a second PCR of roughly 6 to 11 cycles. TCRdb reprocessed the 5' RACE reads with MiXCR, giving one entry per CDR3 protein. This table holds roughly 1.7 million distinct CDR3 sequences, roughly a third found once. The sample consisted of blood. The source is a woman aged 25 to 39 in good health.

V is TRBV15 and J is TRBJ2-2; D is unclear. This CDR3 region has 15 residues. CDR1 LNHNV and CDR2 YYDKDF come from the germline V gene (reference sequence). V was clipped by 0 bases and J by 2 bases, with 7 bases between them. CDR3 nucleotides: TGTGCCACCAGCAGAGATGATATTAACACCGGGGAGCTGTTTTTT. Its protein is CATSRDDINTGELFF.

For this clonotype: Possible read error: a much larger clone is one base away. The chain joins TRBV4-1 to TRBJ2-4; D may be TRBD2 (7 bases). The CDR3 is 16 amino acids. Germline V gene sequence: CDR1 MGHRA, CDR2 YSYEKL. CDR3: CANSQAWRGPLREQYF. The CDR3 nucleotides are TGCGCCAACAGCCAAGCTTGGCGGGGGCCCCTCAGGGAGCAGTACTTC.

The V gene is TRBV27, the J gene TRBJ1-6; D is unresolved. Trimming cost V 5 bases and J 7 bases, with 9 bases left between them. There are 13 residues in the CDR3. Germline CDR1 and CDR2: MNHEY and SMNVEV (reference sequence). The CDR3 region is CASSVSQNSPLHF. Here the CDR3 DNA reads TGTGCCAGCAGTGTCTCCCAGAATTCACCCCTCCACTTT.

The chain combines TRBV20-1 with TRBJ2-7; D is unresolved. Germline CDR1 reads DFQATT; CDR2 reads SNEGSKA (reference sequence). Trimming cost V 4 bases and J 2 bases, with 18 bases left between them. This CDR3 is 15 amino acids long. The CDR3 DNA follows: TGCAGTGCTACCCAGAAGGAGTTTCTAACCTACGAGCAGTACTTC. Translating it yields CSATQKEFLTYEQYF.

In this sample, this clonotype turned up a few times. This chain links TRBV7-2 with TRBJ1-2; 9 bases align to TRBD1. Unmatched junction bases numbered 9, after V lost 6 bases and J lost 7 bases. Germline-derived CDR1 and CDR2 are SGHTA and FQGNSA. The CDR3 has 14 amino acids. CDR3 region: CASSLGQGTSGYTF. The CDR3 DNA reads TGTGCCAGCAGTCTGGGACAGGGTACTTCTGGCTACACCTTC.

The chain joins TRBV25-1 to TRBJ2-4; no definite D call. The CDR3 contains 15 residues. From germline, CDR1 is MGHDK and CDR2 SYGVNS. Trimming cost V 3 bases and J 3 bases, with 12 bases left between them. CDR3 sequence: CASSDRRMLKNIQYF. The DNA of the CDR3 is TGTGCCAGCAGTGACCGCAGGATGCTCAAAAACATTCAGTACTTC.

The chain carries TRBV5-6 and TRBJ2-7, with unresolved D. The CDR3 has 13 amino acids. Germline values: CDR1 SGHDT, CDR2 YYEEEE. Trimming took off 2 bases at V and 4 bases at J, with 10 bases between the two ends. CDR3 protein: CASSFWSQYEQYF. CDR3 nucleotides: TGTGCCAGCAGCTTTTGGTCTCAATACGAGCAGTACTTC.

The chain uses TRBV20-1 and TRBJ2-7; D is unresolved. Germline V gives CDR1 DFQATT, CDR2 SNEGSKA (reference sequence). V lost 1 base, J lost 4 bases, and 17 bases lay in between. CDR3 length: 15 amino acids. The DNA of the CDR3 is TGCAGTGCTAGAGGGGCGGCCCCCGAGAAATACGAGCAGTACTTC. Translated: CSARGAAPEKYEQYF.

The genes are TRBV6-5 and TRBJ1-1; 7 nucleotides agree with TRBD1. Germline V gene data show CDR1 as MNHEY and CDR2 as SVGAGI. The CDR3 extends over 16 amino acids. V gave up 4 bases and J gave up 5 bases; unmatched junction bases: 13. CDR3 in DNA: TGTGCCAGCAGTTTTCTTAAACGACAGGGTAAAACTGAAGCTTTCTTT. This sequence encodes CASSFLKRQGKTEAFF.

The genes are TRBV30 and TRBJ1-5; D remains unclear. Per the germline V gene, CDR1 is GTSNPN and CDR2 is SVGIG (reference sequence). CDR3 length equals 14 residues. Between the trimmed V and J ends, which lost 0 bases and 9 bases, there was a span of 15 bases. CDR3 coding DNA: TGTGCCTGGAGTGTTAACGCCTATAGCGGGCCCCAGCATTTT. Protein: CAWSVNAYSGPQHF.

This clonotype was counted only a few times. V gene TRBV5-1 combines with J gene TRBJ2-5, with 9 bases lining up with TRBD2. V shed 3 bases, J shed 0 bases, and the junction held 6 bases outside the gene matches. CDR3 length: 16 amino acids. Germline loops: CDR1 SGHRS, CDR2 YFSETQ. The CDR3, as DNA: TGCGCCAGCAGCTCGGAGCGGGGGGTAGACCAAGAGACCCAGTACTTC. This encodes CASSSERGVDQETQYF.

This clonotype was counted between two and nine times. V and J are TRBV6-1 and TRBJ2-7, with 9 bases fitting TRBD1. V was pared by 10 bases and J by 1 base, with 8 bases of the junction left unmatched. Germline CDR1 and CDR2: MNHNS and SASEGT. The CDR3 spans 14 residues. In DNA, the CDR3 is TGTGCCACCCTGGACAGGGGAAATTCCTACGAGCAGTACTTC. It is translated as CATLDRGNSYEQYF.

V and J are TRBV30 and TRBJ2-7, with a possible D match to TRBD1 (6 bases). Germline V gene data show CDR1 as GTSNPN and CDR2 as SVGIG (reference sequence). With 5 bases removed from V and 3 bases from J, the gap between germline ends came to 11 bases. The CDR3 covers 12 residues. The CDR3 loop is CAWRRDIYEQYF. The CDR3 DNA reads TGTGCCTGGCGCCGGGACATCTACGAGCAGTACTTC.

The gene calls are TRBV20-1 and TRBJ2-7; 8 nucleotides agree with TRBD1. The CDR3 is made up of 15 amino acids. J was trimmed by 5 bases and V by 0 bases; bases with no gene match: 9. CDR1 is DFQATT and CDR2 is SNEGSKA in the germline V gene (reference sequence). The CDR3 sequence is CSARDRTGRRNEQYF. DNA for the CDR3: TGCAGTGCTAGAGATCGGACAGGGAGGCGTAACGAGCAGTACTTC.

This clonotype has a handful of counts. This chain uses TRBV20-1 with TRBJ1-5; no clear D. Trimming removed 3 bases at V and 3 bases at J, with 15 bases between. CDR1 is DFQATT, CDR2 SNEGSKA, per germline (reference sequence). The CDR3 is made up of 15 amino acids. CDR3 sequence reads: CSARDPRQLNQPQHF. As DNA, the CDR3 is TGCAGTGCTAGGGACCCGAGACAACTCAATCAGCCCCAGCATTTT.

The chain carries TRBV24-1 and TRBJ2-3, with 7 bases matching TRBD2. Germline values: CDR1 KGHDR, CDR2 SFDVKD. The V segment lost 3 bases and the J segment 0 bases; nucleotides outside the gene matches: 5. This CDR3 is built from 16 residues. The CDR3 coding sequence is TGTGCCACCAGTGATGCGAGCGGGATAAGCACAGATACGCAGTATTTT. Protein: CATSDASGISTDTQYF.

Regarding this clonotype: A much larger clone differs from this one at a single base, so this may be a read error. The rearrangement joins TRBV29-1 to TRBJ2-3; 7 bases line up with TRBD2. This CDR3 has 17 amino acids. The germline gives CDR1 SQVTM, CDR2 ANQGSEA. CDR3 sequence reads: CSVEPWGLAAGTDAQYF. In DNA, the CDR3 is TGCAGCGTTGAACCGTGGGGCCTAGCGGCGGGCACAGATGCGCAGTATTTT.

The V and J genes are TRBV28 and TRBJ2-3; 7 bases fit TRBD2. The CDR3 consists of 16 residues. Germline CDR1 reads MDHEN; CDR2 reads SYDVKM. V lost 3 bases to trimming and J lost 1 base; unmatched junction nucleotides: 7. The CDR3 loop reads CASSFVRSGGTDTQYF. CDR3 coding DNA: TGTGCCAGCAGTTTTGTGCGGAGCGGGGGCACAGATACGCAGTATTTT.

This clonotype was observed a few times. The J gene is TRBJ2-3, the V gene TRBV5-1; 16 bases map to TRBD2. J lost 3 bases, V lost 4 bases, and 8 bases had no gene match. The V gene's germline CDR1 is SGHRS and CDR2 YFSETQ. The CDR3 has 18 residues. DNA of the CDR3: TGCGCCAGCAGCCAGGGACTAGCGGGAGGGCCGAGAACAGATACGCAGTATTTT. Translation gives CASSQGLAGGPRTDTQYF.

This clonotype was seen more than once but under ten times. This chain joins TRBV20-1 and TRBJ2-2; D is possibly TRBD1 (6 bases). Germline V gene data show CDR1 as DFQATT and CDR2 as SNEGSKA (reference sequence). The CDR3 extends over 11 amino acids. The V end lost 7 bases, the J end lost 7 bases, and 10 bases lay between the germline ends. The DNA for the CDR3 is TGCAGTGTAGGGGGAATCGGGGAGCTGTTTTTT. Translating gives CSVGGIGELFF.

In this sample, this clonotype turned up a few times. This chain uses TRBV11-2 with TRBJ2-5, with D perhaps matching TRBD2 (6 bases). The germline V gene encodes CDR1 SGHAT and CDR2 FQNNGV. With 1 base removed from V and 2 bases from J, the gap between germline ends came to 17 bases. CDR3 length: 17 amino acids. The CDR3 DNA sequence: TGTGCCAGCAGCTTAGGCGTGGGAGGTGATATTCAAGAGACCCAGTACTTC. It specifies CASSLGVGGDIQETQYF.

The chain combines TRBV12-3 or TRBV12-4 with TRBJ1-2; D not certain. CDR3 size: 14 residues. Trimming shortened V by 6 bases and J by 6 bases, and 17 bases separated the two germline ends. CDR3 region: CASRKGSPRDGYTF. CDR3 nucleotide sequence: TGTGCCAGCAGGAAGGGCAGCCCCCGCGATGGCTACACCTTC.

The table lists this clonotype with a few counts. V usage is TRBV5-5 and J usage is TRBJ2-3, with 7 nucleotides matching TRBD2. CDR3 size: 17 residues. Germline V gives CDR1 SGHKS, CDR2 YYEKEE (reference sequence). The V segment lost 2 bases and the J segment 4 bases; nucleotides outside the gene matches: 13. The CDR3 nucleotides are TGTGCCAGCAGCTTTCACCGGGGGGTGGGGACCCCAGATACGCAGTATTTT. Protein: CASSFHRGVGTPDTQYF.

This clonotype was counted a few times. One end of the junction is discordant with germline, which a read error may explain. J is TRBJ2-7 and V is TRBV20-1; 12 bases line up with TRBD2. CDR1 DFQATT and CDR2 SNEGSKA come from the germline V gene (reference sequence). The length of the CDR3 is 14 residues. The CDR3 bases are TGCGGTGCTCTCAGGACTAGCGGGACCAACGAGCAGTACTTC. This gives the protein CGALRTSGTNEQYF.

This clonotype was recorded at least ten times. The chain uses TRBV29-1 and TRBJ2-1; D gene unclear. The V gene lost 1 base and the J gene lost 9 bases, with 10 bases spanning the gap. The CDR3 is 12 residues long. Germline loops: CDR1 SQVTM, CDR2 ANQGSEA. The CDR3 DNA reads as TGCAGCGTTGAAGTCCGGGCGAGTGAGCAGTTCTTC. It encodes CSVEVRASEQFF.

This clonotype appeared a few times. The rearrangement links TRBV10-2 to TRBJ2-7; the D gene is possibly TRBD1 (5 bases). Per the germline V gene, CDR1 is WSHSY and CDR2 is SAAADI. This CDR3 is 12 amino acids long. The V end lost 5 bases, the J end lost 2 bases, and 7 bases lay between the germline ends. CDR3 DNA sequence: TGCGCCAGCAGTCGACAGCCCTACGAGCAGTACTTC. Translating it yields CASSRQPYEQYF.

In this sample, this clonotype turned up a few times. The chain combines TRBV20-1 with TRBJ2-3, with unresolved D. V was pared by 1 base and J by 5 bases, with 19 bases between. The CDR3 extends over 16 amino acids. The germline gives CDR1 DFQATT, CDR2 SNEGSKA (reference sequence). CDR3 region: CSARGSVPSSGDTQYF. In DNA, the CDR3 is TGCAGTGCTAGAGGAAGTGTCCCCTCCTCCGGAGATACGCAGTATTTT.

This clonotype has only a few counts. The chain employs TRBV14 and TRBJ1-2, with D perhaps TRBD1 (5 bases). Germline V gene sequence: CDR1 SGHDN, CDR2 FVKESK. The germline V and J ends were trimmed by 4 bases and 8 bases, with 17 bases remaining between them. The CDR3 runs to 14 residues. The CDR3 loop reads CASSPPDWGWGYTF. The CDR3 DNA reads TGTGCCAGCAGCCCCCCGGACTGGGGCTGGGGCTACACCTTC. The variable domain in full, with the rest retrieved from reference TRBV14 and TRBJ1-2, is EAGVTQFPSHSVIEKGQTVTLRCDPISGHDNLYWYRRVMGKEIKFLLHFVKESKQDESGMPNNRFLAERTGGTYSTLKVQPAELEDSGVYFCASSPPDWGWGYTFGSGTRLTVV.